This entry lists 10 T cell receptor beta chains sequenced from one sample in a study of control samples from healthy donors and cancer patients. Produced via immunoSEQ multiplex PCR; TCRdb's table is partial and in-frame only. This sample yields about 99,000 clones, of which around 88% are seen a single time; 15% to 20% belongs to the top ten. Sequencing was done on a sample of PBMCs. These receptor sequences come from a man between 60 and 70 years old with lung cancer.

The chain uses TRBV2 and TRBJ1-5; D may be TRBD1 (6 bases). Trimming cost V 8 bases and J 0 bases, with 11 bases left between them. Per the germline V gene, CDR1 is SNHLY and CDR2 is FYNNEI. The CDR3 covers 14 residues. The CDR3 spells CASYGQPSNQPQHF. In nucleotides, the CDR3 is TGTGCCAGCTATGGACAGCCTAGCAATCAGCCCCAGCATTTT.

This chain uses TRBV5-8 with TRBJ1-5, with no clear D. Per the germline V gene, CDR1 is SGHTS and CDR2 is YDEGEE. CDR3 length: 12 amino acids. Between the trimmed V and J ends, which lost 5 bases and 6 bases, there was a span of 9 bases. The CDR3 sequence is CASRKLVQPQHF. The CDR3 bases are TGTGCCAGCAGAAAGCTTGTTCAGCCCCAGCATTTT.

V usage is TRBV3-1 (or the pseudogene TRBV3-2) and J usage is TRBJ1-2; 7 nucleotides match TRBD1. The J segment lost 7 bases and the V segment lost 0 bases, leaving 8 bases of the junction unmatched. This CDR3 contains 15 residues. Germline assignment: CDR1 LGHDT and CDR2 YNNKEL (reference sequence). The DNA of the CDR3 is TGTGCCAGCAGCCAAGACATAGGGGGCGCGGGTGGCTACACCTTC. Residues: CASSQDIGGAGGYTF.

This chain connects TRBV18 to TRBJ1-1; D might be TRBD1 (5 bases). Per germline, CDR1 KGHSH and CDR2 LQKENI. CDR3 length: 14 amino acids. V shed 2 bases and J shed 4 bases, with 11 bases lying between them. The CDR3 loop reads CASSPEWGGTEAFF. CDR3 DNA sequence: TGTGCCAGCTCACCAGAGTGGGGGGGCACTGAAGCTTTCTTT.

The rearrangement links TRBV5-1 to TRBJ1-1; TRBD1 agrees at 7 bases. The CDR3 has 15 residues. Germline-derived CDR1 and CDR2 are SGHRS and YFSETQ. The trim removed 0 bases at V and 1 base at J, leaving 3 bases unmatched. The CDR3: CASSLEGATNTEAFF. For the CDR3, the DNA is TGCGCCAGCAGCTTGGAGGGGGCTACGAACACTGAAGCTTTCTTT. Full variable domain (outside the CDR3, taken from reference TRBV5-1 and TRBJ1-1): KAGVTQTPRYLIKTRGQQVTLSCSPISGHRSVSWYQQTPGQGLQFLFEYFSETQRNKGNFPGRFSGRQFSNSRSEMNVSTLELGDSALYLCASSLEGATNTEAFFGQGTRLTVV.

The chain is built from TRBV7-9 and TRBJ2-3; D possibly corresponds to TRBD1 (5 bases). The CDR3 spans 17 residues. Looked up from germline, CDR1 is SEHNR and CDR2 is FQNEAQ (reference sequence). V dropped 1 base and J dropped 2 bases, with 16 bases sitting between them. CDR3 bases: TGTGCCAGCAGCTTAGGTGTCTCAGGGCAGAACACAGATACGCAGTATTTT. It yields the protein CASSLGVSGQNTDTQYF.

In DNA, the CDR3 is TGCGCCAGCAGCAGGGACTTCCCTAACTATGGCTACACCTTC. Its translation is CASSRDFPNYGYTF. The genes are TRBV5-1 and TRBJ1-2; perhaps TRBD1 as D (5 bases). Germline CDR1 and CDR2: SGHRS and YFSETQ. The CDR3 is made up of 14 amino acids. V was cut by 4 bases and J by 0 bases, with 10 bases left in between.

The CDR3 DNA sequence: TGTGCCAGCGCCCTGGACAGGGGGGAGACCCAGTACTTC. Protein: CASALDRGETQYF. This chain links TRBV5-4 with TRBJ2-5; 10 nucleotides line up with TRBD1. The V and J ends lost 7 bases and 5 bases, in that order; junction bases with no gene match: 5. Germline values: CDR1 SGHNT, CDR2 YYREEE (reference sequence). CDR3 length equals 13 residues. The whole variable domain, remainder taken from reference TRBV5-4 and TRBJ2-5, is ETGVTQSPTHLIKTRGQQVTLRCSSQSGHNTVSWYQQALGQGPQFIFQYYREEENGRGNFPPRFSGLQFPNYSSELNVNALELDDSALYLCASALDRGETQYFGPGTRLLVL.

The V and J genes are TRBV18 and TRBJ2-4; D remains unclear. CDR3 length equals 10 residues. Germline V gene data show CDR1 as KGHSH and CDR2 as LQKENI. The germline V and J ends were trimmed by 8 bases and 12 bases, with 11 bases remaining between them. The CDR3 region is CASPRWSQYF. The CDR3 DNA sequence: TGTGCCAGCCCCCGGTGGAGTCAGTACTTC.

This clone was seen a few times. CDR3 coding DNA: TGTGCCAGCAGCGTAGCGGGACAGGGGTTATCGAGTAATTCACCCCTCCACTTT. Its protein product is CASSVAGQGLSSNSPLHF. The chain is built from TRBV9 and TRBJ1-6, with 10 bases lining up with TRBD1. Trimming removed 0 bases from V and 6 bases from J; junction bases left unmatched: 9. The CDR3 totals 18 residues. CDR1 and CDR2 from the germline V gene are SGDLS and YYNGEE.